The 23 T cell receptor beta chains given below trace back to one sample, sequenced in a study of shared T cell receptors in the human thymus. Sequencing was performed with immunoSEQ multiplex PCR; in TCRdb, only in-frame clones are kept and a portion is missing. The table lists fewer than 700,000 clones, more than 75% of them singletons, with 0.0095% to 0.012% in the top ten. This sample also appeared in a second study, on human thymus T cells.

Sequencing was performed on thymocytes. The source is a boy less than two years old with a congenital heart defect.

The CDR3 reads CASSSTTNNEQFF. CDR3 in DNA: TGTGCCAGCAGTTCGACTACCAACAATGAGCAGTTCTTC. V and J are TRBV28 and TRBJ2-1, with D perhaps TRBD2 (5 bases). Germline CDR1 and CDR2: MDHEN and SYDVKM. V was pared by 4 bases and J by 5 bases, with 9 bases between. This CDR3 comprises 13 residues.

The V gene is TRBV5-1, the J gene TRBJ2-1, with 9 bases matching TRBD1. CDR1 is SGHRS and CDR2 is YFSETQ in the germline V gene. Germline trimming cut 4 bases from V and 6 bases from J; bases unmatched to any gene: 8. CDR3 length: 15 residues. The DNA for the CDR3 is TGCGCCAGCAGCCCGGGACAGGGCCTATTCAATGAGCAGTTCTTC. Translating gives CASSPGQGLFNEQFF.

This clone appeared a few times. V is TRBV19 and J is TRBJ2-1; TRBD2 matches 10 bases. The CDR3 spans 15 residues. From germline, CDR1 is LNHDA and CDR2 SQIVND (reference sequence). Losses at the gene ends were 9 bases for V and 6 bases for J; bases not matched to a gene: 11. CDR3 in amino acids: CASRLASGRINEQFF. CDR3 nucleotides: TGTGCCAGCCGCCTCGCTAGCGGGAGAATCAATGAGCAGTTCTTC.

The chain joins TRBV4-3 to TRBJ2-2, with TRBD2 identical over 11 bases. CDR1 is LGHNA, CDR2 YSLEER, per germline. The CDR3 is made up of 14 amino acids. V shed 9 bases and J 4 bases; nucleotides not matched to a gene: 4. Written as DNA, the CDR3 is TGCGCCAGTACTAGCGGGAGTCTCACCGGGGAGCTGTTTTTT. Amino acid sequence: CASTSGSLTGELFF.

The chain links TRBV11-2 to TRBJ2-3; 8 bases fit TRBD2. Per germline, CDR1 SGHAT and CDR2 FQNNGV. Trimming took 2 bases from V and 8 from J; bases not matched to a gene: 15. The CDR3 has 17 amino acids. CDR3 in DNA: TGTGCCAGCAGCTTATCCAGCGGGAGAAAAGGCCCAGGTACGCAGTATTTT. Amino acid sequence: CASSLSSGRKGPGTQYF.

This chain links TRBV27 with TRBJ2-7; 9 nucleotides align to TRBD2. CDR1 is MNHEY and CDR2 is SMNVEV in the germline V gene (reference sequence). After removal of 4 bases from V and 4 bases from J, the junction contained 5 bases not matched to a gene. The CDR3 contains 14 residues. Written as DNA, the CDR3 is TGTGCCAGCAGTTCACCTAGCGGGGATTACGAGCAGTACTTC. The encoded protein is CASSSPSGDYEQYF.

The count of this clone is one. CDR3 region: CASSVAGWTEAFF. CDR3 sequence (DNA): TGTGCCAGCAGCGTAGCGGGGTGGACTGAAGCTTTCTTT. The J gene is TRBJ1-1, the V gene TRBV9; D unclear. Germline values: CDR1 SGDLS, CDR2 YYNGEE. The length of the CDR3 is 13 residues. The ends were cut back, 0 bases at V and 5 bases at J, with 8 bases in the middle. The full variable domain, its missing parts supplied by reference TRBV9 and TRBJ1-1, is DSGVTQTPKHLITATGQRVTLRCSPRSGDLSVYWYQQSLDQGLQFLIQYYNGEERAKGNILERFSAQQFPDLHSELNLSSLELGDSALYFCASSVAGWTEAFFGQGTRLTVV.

The rearrangement joins TRBV30 to TRBJ1-2; no clear D. The CDR3 is 10 residues long. Germline values: CDR1 GTSNPN, CDR2 SVGIG (reference sequence). Trimming removed 1 base from V and 8 bases from J, with 5 bases in between. The CDR3 sequence is CAWSGAGYTF. CDR3 nucleotides: TGTGCCTGGAGTGGGGCAGGCTACACCTTC.

The chain employs TRBV27 and TRBJ2-7; TRBD2 agrees at 7 bases. V was clipped by 5 bases and J by 2 bases; unmatched bases: 15. The V gene's germline CDR1 is MNHEY and CDR2 SMNVEV (reference sequence). The CDR3 spans 17 residues. The chain's CDR3 is CASSPTTSSGPTYEQYF. The CDR3 nucleotides are TGTGCCAGCAGTCCAACTACTTCTAGCGGACCGACCTACGAGCAGTACTTC.

The rearrangement joins TRBV2 to TRBJ2-6; D possibly corresponds to TRBD2 (7 bases). CDR3 length equals 15 residues. Germline V CDR1 and CDR2: SNHLY, FYNNEI. V was trimmed by 7 bases and J by 4 bases, leaving 14 bases between them. CDR3 bases: TGTGCCAGCACTGGGGGGGGCGGAGGGGCCAACGTCCTGACTTTC. Encoded protein: CASTGGGGGANVLTF.

The rearrangement uses TRBV27 and TRBJ2-1; TRBD1 matches at 8 bases. CDR1 is MNHEY, CDR2 SMNVEV, per germline (reference sequence). The CDR3 has 15 amino acids. Trimming at V came to 7 bases and at J to 5 bases, leaving 10 bases not matched to a gene. CDR3 bases: TGTGCCAGCACTTCAGGGCAGGACAGGGACAATGAGCAGTTCTTC. Translation gives CASTSGQDRDNEQFF.

In its sample, this clone was seen once. This rearrangement joins TRBV5-4 to TRBJ2-5; a weak D match, TRBD1 (6 bases). The CDR3 contains 14 residues. Trimming removed 4 bases from V and 4 bases from J, with 14 bases in between. Germline values: CDR1 SGHNT, CDR2 YYREEE (reference sequence). This CDR3 is CASSARKGGETQYF. The DNA of the CDR3 is TGTGCCAGCAGCGCCCGGAAAGGGGGAGAGACCCAGTACTTC.

V gene TRBV15 combines with J gene TRBJ2-3, with TRBD2 identical over 8 bases. J was trimmed by 3 bases and V by 0 bases; bases with no gene match: 5. Germline values: CDR1 LNHNV, CDR2 YYDKDF (reference sequence). This CDR3 contains 16 residues. Here the CDR3 reads CATSRDYGTSTDTQYF. For the CDR3, the DNA is TGTGCCACCAGCAGAGATTATGGGACTAGTACAGATACGCAGTATTTT.

CDR3 in DNA: TGTGCCAGCAGCCCCCCCTACTCCTACGAGCAGTACTTC. Amino acid sequence: CASSPPYSYEQYF. J is TRBJ2-7 and V is TRBV11-3, with D unclear. V was trimmed by 5 bases and J by 0 bases, leaving 8 bases between them. The CDR3 is 13 residues long. Germline values: CDR1 SGHNT, CDR2 YENEEA.

This clone has only one observation. V and J are TRBV19 and TRBJ2-7; 8 nucleotides line up with TRBD2. The CDR3 contains 15 residues. The V gene's germline CDR1 is LNHDA and CDR2 SQIVND (reference sequence). The V segment lost 3 bases and the J segment 3 bases; nucleotides outside the gene matches: 7. CDR3 DNA sequence: TGTGCCAGTAGTATGACCGGGACTAGGTTCTACGAGCAGTACTTC. Translated, it gives CASSMTGTRFYEQYF.

The chain employs TRBV30 and TRBJ2-7, with a possible D match to TRBD2 (6 bases). Germline CDR1 GTSNPN, CDR2 SVGIG (reference sequence). V gave up 3 bases and J gave up 7 bases, with 16 bases separating them. CDR3 length equals 13 residues. The CDR3 DNA reads as TGTGCCTGGAGAGCCGGGACTCGGTGGGAGCAGTACTTC. Translated, it gives CAWRAGTRWEQYF.

This chain links TRBV27 with TRBJ2-7; 8 bases match TRBD2. Germline assignment: CDR1 MNHEY and CDR2 SMNVEV (reference sequence). The CDR3 runs 14 residues. V gave up 4 bases and J gave up 4 bases; unmatched junction bases: 6. The DNA for the CDR3 is TGTGCCAGCAGTTCGACTAGCGCGGATTACGAGCAGTACTTC. Translated, it gives CASSSTSADYEQYF.

J is TRBJ1-1 and V is TRBV2; weak D call: TRBD1 (6 bases). The CDR3 length is 15 residues. Trimming removed 1 base from V and 3 bases from J, with 12 bases in between. CDR1 is SNHLY and CDR2 is FYNNEI in the germline V gene. The CDR3 protein is CASSEERQVDTEAFF. The CDR3 DNA reads TGTGCCAGCAGTGAAGAAAGACAGGTGGACACTGAAGCTTTCTTT.

This chain joins TRBV5-4 and TRBJ2-1; TRBD2 matches 10 bases. The CDR3 contains 19 residues. The V gene's germline CDR1 is SGHNT and CDR2 YYREEE (reference sequence). V trimming: 1 base; J trimming: 1 base; junction bases outside the gene matches: 11. The CDR3 sequence: CASSLRASGSLNSYNEQFF. Here the CDR3 DNA reads TGTGCCAGCAGCTTGAGGGCTAGCGGGAGCCTTAATTCCTACAATGAGCAGTTCTTC.

The chain is built from TRBV28 and TRBJ1-1; D gene uncertain. This CDR3 region has 14 residues. V lost 5 bases and J 1 base, leaving 11 bases between the germline ends. Germline CDR1 reads MDHEN; CDR2 reads SYDVKM. The CDR3 DNA follows: TGTGCCAGCAGTCCCAATGGGAGGAACACTGAAGCTTTCTTT. Encoded protein: CASSPNGRNTEAFF.

This clone occurred a few times. The gene calls are TRBV10-2 and TRBJ2-5, with D unclear. The last part of the DNA fits TRBJ2-7 better; the J call may be wrong. Germline assignment: CDR1 WSHSY and CDR2 SAAADI. The CDR3 loop spans 15 amino acids. The CDR3 DNA reads TGCGCCAGCAGTGATGGCCAAGAGAACGACTACGAGCAGTACTTC. This translates into CASSDGQENDYEQYF.

The J gene is TRBJ1-1, the V gene TRBV11-2, with 7 bases fitting TRBD1. CDR1 SGHAT and CDR2 FQNNGV come from the germline V gene. This CDR3 contains 16 residues. V trimming: 4 bases; J trimming: 4 bases; junction bases outside the gene matches: 12. The CDR3: CASSYGTATLGTEAFF. Written as DNA, the CDR3 is TGTGCCAGCAGCTACGGGACAGCCACCCTTGGCACTGAAGCTTTCTTT.

The chain carries TRBV28 and TRBJ2-1; D unclear. The CDR3 spans 15 residues. V was pared by 8 bases and J by 4 bases, with 18 bases between. The germline gives CDR1 MDHEN, CDR2 SYDVKM. For the CDR3, the DNA is TGTGCCAGCGTGGTGGCCCTGGGCCCATACAATGAGCAGTTCTTC. It is translated as CASVVALGPYNEQFF.